The T cell receptor (beta chain) under discussion was sequenced for a study of CD8+ T cells in alopecia areata. In this sample, this clone turned up a few times. RNA extraction and reverse transcription yielded cDNA as sequencing template. Repertoires were generated with immunoSEQ multiplex PCR, while TCRdb's copy carries only in-frame clones and drops some. The sample contains some 110,000 clones, around two fifths of which appear only once. The CDR3 length is 15 residues. The V and J ends lost 5 bases and 1 base, in that order; junction bases with no gene match: 3. Germline V lookup: CDR1 SNHLY, CDR2 FYNNEI.

The sequenced sample consisted of CD4+ T cells sorted from blood. The TCR was taken from a human donor with alopecia areata. The chain is built from TRBV2 and TRBJ2-1; 9 positions agree with TRBD1. The CDR3 nucleotides read TGTGCCAGCAGTCCCGACAGGGGGTCCTACAATGAGCAGTTCTTC. It yields the protein CASSPDRGSYNEQFF. Together with reference TRBV2 and TRBJ2-1, the CDR3 gives the full variable domain: EPEVTQTPSHQVTQMGQEVILRCVPISNHLYFYWYRQILGQKVEFLVSFYNNEISEKSEIFDDQFSVERPDGSNFTLKIRSTKLEDSAMYFCASSPDRGSYNEQFFGPGTRLTVL.